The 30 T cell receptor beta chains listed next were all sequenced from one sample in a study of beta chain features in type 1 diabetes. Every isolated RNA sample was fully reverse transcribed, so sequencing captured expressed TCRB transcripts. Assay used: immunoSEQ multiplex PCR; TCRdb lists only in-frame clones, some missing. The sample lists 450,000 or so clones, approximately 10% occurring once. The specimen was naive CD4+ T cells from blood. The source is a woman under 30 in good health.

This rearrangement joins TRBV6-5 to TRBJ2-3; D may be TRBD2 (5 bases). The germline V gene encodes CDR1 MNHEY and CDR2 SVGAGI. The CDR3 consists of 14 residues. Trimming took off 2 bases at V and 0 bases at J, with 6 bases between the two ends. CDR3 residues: CASSYRGSTDTQYF. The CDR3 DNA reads TGTGCCAGCAGTTACCGCGGGAGCACAGATACGCAGTATTTT.

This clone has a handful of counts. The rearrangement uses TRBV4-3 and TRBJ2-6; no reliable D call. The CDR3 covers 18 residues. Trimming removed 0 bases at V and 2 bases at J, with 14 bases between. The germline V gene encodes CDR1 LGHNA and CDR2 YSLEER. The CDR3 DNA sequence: TGCGCCAGCAGCCAAGACTCCTTAGCAGGCCCTGGGGCCAACGTCCTGACTTTC. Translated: CASSQDSLAGPGANVLTF.

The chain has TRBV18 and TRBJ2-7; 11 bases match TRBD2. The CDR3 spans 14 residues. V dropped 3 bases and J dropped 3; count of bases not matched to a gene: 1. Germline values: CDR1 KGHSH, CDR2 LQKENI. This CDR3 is CASSPTSGDYEQYV. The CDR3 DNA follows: TGTGCCAGCTCACCGACTAGCGGGGACTACGAGCAGTACGTC.

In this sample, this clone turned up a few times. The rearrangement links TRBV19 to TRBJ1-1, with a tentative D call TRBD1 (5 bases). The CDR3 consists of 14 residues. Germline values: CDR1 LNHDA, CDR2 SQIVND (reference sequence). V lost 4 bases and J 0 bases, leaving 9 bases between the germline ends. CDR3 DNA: TGTGCCAGTAGTACGACAGCCTTGAACACTGAAGCTTTCTTT. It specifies CASSTTALNTEAFF.

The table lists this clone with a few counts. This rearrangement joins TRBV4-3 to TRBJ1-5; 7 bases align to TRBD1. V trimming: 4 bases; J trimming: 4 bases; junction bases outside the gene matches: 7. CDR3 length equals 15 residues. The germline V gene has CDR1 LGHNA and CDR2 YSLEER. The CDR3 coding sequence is TGCGCCAGCAGCCTCACAGGGGTAGGGAATCAGCCCCAGCATTTT. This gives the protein CASSLTGVGNQPQHF.

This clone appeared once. CDR3 sequence (DNA): TGTGCCAGCAGCATCAGGAACACTGAAGCTTTCTTT. Protein product: CASSIRNTEAFF. The chain uses TRBV7-9 and TRBJ1-1; the D is unclear. The ends were cut back, 5 bases at V and 1 base at J, with 5 bases in the middle. CDR3 length: 12 amino acids. The germline gives CDR1 SEHNR, CDR2 FQNEAQ (reference sequence). Filled out from reference TRBV7-9 and TRBJ1-1, the complete variable domain reads DTGVSQNPRHKITKRGQNVTFRCDPISEHNRLYWYRQTLGQGPEFLTYFQNEAQLEKSRLLSDRFSAERPKGSFSTLEIQRTEQGDSAMYLCASSIRNTEAFFGQGTRLTVV.

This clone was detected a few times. The CDR3 loop reads CASSTRVITDTQYF. The DNA for the CDR3 is TGTGCCAGTAGTACCAGGGTGATCACAGATACGCAGTATTTT. J is TRBJ2-3 and V is TRBV19, with a tentative D call TRBD1 (5 bases). The V gene's germline CDR1 is LNHDA and CDR2 SQIVND (reference sequence). This CDR3 is 14 amino acids long. Trimming stripped 4 bases from V and 2 bases from J, with 10 bases between.

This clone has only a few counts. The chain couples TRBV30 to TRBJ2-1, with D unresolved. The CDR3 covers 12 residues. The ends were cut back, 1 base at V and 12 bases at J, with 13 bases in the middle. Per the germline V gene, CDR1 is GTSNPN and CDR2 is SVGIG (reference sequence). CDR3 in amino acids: CAWSDKDYLQFF. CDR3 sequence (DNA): TGTGCCTGGAGTGATAAGGATTATCTGCAGTTCTTC.

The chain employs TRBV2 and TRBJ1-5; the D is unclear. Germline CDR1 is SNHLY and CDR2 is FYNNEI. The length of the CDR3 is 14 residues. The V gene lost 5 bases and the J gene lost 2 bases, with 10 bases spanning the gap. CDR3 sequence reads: CASSQRRGNQPQHF. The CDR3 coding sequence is TGTGCCAGCAGTCAGAGACGTGGCAATCAGCCCCAGCATTTT.

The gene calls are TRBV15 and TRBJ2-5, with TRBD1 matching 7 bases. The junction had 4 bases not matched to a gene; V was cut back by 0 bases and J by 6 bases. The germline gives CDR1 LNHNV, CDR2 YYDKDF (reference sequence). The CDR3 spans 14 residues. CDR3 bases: TGTGCCACCAGCAGAGAATTAAGGGGGCAGACCCAGTACTTC. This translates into CATSRELRGQTQYF.

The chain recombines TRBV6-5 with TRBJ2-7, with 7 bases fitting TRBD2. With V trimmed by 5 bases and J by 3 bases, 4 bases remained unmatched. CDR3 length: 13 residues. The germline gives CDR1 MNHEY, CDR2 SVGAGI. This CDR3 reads CASSLGTIYEQYF. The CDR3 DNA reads TGTGCCAGCAGTCTCGGGACTATCTACGAGCAGTACTTC.

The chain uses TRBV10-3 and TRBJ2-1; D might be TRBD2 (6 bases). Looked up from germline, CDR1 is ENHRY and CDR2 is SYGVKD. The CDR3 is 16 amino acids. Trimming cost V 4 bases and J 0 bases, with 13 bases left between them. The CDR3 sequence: CAISADRESSYNEQFF. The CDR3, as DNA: TGTGCCATCAGTGCAGACCGGGAGAGCTCCTACAATGAGCAGTTCTTC.

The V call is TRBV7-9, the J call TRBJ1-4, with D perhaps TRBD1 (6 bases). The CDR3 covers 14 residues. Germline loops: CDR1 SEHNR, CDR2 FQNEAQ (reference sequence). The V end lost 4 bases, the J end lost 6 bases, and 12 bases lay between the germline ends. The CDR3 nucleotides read TGTGCCAGCAGCTACAGGGTGGTGGATGAAAAACTGTTTTTT. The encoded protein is CASSYRVVDEKLFF.

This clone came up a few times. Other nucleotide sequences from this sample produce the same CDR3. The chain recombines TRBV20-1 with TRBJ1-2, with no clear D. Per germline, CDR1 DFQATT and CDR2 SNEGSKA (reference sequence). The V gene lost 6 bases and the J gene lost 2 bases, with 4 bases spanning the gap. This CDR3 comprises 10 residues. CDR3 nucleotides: TGCAGTGCCCTAAACTATGGCTACACCTTC. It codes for CSALNYGYTF.

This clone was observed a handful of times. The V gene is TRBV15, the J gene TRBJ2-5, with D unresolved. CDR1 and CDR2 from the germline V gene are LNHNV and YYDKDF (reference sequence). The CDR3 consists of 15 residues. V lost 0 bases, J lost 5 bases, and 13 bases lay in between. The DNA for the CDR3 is TGTGCCACCAGCAGAGATGGACCAATCCGGGAGACCCAGTACTTC. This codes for CATSRDGPIRETQYF.

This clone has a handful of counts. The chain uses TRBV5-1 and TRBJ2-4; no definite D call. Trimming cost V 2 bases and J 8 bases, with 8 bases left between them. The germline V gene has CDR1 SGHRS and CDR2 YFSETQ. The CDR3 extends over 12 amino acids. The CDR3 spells CASSFEADIQYF. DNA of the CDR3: TGCGCCAGCAGCTTCGAGGCCGACATTCAGTACTTC.

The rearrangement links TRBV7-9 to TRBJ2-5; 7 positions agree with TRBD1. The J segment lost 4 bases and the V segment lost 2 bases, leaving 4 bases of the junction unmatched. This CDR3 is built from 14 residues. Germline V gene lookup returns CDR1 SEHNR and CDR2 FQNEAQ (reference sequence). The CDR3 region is CASSLTGVGETQYF. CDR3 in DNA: TGTGCCAGCAGCTTAACAGGGGTCGGAGAGACCCAGTACTTC.

The DNA for the CDR3 is TGTGCCAGCAGCTTCTTTGGGGAATTCGTAAGGCAAGAGACCCAGTACTTC. Translated, it gives CASSFFGEFVRQETQYF. This chain connects TRBV5-6 to TRBJ2-5; D call uncertain. This CDR3 has 17 residues. Germline V gene data show CDR1 as SGHDT and CDR2 as YYEEEE. V dropped 2 bases and J dropped 2 bases, with 19 bases sitting between them.

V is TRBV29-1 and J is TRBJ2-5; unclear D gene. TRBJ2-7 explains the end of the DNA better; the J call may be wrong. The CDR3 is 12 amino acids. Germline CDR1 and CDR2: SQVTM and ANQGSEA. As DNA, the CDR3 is TGCAGCGTTGCCACCCCGGGCCTCGAGCAGTACTTC. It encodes CSVATPGLEQYF.

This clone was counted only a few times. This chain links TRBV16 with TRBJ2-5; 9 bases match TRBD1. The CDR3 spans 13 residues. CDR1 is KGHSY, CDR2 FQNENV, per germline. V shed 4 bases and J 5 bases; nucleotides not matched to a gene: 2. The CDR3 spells CASSLDRGETQYF. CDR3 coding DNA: TGTGCCAGCAGCCTGGACAGGGGTGAGACCCAGTACTTC. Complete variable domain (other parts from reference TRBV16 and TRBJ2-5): GEEVAQTPKHLVRGEGQKAKLYCAPIKGHSYVFWYQQVLKNEFKFLISFQNENVFDETGMPKERFSAKCLPNSPCSLEIQATKLEDSAVYFCASSLDRGETQYFGPGTRLLVL.

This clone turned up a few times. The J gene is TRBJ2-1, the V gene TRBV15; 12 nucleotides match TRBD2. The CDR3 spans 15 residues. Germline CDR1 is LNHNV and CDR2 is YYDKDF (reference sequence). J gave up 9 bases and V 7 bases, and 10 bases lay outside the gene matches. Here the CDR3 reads CATKPRLAGVGEQFF. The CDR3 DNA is TGTGCCACCAAACCCCGACTAGCGGGAGTGGGTGAGCAGTTCTTC.

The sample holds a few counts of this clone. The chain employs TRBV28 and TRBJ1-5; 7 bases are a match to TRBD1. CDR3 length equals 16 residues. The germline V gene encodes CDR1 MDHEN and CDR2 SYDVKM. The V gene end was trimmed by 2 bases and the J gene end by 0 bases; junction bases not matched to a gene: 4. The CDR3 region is CASSLRGQTSNQPQHF. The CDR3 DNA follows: TGTGCCAGCAGTTTAAGGGGGCAGACTAGCAATCAGCCCCAGCATTTT. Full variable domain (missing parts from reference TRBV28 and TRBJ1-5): DVKVTQSSRYLVKRTGEKVFLECVQDMDHENMFWYRQDPGLGLRLIYFSYDVKMKEKGDIPEGYSVSREKKERFSLILESASTNQTSMYLCASSLRGQTSNQPQHFGDGTRLSIL.

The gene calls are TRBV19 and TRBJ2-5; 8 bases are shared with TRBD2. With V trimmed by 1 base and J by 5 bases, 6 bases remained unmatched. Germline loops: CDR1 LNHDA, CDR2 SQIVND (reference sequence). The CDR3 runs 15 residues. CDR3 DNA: TGTGCCAGTAGTATAGTGGGGAGCGGGAGCGAGACCCAGTACTTC. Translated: CASSIVGSGSETQYF.

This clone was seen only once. The CDR3 protein is CAISTPGQGIYEQYF. The CDR3, as DNA: TGTGCCATCAGTACTCCGGGACAGGGGATTTACGAGCAGTACTTC. The V call is TRBV10-3, the J call TRBJ2-7; 10 bases map to TRBD1. CDR1 is ENHRY and CDR2 is SYGVKD in the germline V gene. The CDR3 sequence is 15 residues long. V was clipped by 5 bases and J by 4 bases; unmatched bases: 8.

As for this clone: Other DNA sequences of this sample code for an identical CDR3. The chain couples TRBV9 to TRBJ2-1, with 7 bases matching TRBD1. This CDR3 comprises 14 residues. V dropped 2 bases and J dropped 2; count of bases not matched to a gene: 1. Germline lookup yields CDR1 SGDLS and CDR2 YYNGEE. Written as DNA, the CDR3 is TGTGCCAGCAGCGTTCAGGGGGCCTACAATGAGCAGTTCTTC. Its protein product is CASSVQGAYNEQFF.

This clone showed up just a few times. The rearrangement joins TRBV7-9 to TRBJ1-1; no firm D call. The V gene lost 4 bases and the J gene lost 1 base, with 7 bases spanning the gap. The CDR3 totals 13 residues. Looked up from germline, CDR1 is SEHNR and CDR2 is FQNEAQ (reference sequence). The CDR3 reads CASSSRRNTEAFF. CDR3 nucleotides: TGTGCCAGCAGCTCGCGACGGAACACTGAAGCTTTCTTT.

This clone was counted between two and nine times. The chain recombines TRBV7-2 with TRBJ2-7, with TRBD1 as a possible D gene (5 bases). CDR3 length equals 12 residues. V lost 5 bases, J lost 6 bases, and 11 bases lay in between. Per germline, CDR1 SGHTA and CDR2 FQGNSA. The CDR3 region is CASSAVGVEQYF. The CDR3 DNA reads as TGTGCCAGCAGCGCGGTAGGGGTCGAGCAGTACTTC.

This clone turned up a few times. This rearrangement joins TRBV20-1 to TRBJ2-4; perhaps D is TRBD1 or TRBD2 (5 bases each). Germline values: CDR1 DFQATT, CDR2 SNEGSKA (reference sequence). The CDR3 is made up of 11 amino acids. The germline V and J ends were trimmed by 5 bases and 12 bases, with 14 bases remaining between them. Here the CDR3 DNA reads TGCAGTGCTCGCGTCGGGGCAGATCAGTACTTC. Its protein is CSARVGADQYF.

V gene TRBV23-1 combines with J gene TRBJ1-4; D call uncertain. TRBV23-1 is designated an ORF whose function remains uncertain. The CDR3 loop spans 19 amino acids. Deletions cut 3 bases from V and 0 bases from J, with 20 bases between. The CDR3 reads CASSHPQCAIGATNEKLFF. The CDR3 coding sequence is TGCGCCAGCAGTCATCCACAGTGTGCAATAGGTGCAACTAATGAAAAACTGTTTTTT.

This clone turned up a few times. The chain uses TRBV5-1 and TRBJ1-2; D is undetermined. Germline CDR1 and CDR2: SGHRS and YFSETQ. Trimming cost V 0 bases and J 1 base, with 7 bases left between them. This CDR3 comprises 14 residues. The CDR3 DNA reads TGCGCCAGCAGCTTGGGGCATGTTAACTATGGCTACACCTTC. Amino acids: CASSLGHVNYGYTF. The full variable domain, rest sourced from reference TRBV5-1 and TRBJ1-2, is KAGVTQTPRYLIKTRGQQVTLSCSPISGHRSVSWYQQTPGQGLQFLFEYFSETQRNKGNFPGRFSGRQFSNSRSEMNVSTLELGDSALYLCASSLGHVNYGYTFGSGTRLTVV.